The 32 T cell receptor beta chains in this list originate from one sample, sequenced in a study of blood T cell repertoires in COVID-19. The data were produced by immunoSEQ multiplex PCR, yet TCRdb's version contains in-frame clones alone and is incomplete. The sample contains some 97,000 clones, 90% of which appear only once. Sample: peripheral blood. The origin of the receptors is a man aged 50 or older with acute or convalescent COVID-19.

In its sample, this clone was seen once. The chain couples TRBV5-1 to TRBJ2-3; a weak D match, TRBD2 (6 bases). This CDR3 comprises 15 residues. Trimming stripped 4 bases from V and 3 bases from J, with 15 bases between. The germline V gene has CDR1 SGHRS and CDR2 YFSETQ. CDR3 amino acids: CASSGSGGVTDTQYF. The CDR3 DNA follows: TGCGCCAGCAGCGGTTCTGGCGGGGTAACAGATACGCAGTATTTT.

This chain joins TRBV7-6 and TRBJ2-3, with TRBD2 identical over 10 bases. CDR3 length equals 16 residues. Germline V gives CDR1 SGHVS, CDR2 FNYEAQ. Trimming cost V 5 bases and J 1 base; bases outside gene matches: 6. The DNA of the CDR3 is TGTGCCAGCAGCGTGTCCGGGACTAGCGGCACAGATACGCAGTATTTT. Its translation is CASSVSGTSGTDTQYF.

This clone was recorded only once. The V gene is TRBV11-3, the J gene TRBJ1-1; maybe TRBD1 (5 bases). V was clipped by 1 base and J by 4 bases, with 7 bases between them. Germline-derived CDR1 and CDR2 are SGHNT and YENEEA. The CDR3 totals 13 residues. The CDR3 loop reads CASSLGRATEAFF. CDR3 bases: TGTGCCAGCAGCTTAGGCAGGGCCACTGAAGCTTTCTTT.

The chain has TRBV2 and TRBJ2-3; 11 nucleotides agree with TRBD2. Per the germline V gene, CDR1 is SNHLY and CDR2 is FYNNEI. The CDR3 has 14 residues. The J segment lost 4 bases and the V segment lost 8 bases, leaving 5 bases of the junction unmatched. The CDR3 loop reads CASGGLAVADTQYF. CDR3 in DNA: TGTGCCAGCGGGGGACTAGCGGTAGCAGATACGCAGTATTTT.

This chain connects TRBV29-1 to TRBJ2-3; no reliable D call. Germline V CDR1 and CDR2: SQVTM, ANQGSEA. Trimming removed 6 bases from V and 6 bases from J, with 13 bases in between. The CDR3 totals 12 residues. As DNA, the CDR3 is TGCAGCGTAGTAGCAACTTGGGATACGCAGTATTTT. Protein sequence: CSVVATWDTQYF.

The chain combines TRBV5-4 with TRBJ2-7; D call uncertain. The CDR3 sequence is 12 residues long. Germline CDR1 and CDR2: SGHNT and YYREEE (reference sequence). V lost 2 bases, J lost 5 bases, and 8 bases lay in between. The CDR3 here is CASSFRSHEQYF. In DNA, the CDR3 is TGTGCCAGCAGCTTTCGGTCCCACGAGCAGTACTTC.

Turning to this clone: Because the CDR3's place on the DNA is in doubt, the DNA is left out and the CDR3 is given as listed by TCRdb. This chain connects TRBV21-1 to TRBJ1-4; TRBD1 is the table's D call and was not checked against the DNA. TRBV21-1 is annotated as a pseudogene. Both ends counted, the CDR3 spans 16 residues. The CDR3 reads CASSKVFGTGTQKLFF.

V gene TRBV5-1 combines with J gene TRBJ1-2; possible D gene TRBD1, 5 bases. CDR3 length equals 12 residues. Germline CDR1 SGHRS, CDR2 YFSETQ. The CDR3 DNA reads as TGCGCAAGCGGTATCACAGGCTATGGCTACACCTTC. It translates to CASGITGYGYTF.

This rearrangement joins TRBV27 to TRBJ1-1; D is uncertain. CDR1 and CDR2 from the germline V gene are MNHEY and SMNVEV (reference sequence). This CDR3 spans 13 amino acids. V shed 4 bases and J shed 3 bases, with 9 bases lying between them. CDR3 DNA sequence: TGTGCCAGCAGTTCCCTTTTATACACTGAAGCTTTCTTT. Translated: CASSSLLYTEAFF.

The genes are TRBV7-9 and TRBJ2-2, with a weak D call TRBD1 (6 bases). The CDR3 totals 15 residues. The V gene lost 5 bases and the J gene lost 2 bases, with 12 bases spanning the gap. In germline, CDR1 is SEHNR, CDR2 FQNEAQ (reference sequence). CDR3 protein: CASSVARGNTGELFF. The CDR3 DNA sequence: TGTGCCAGCAGCGTCGCCAGGGGTAACACCGGGGAGCTGTTTTTT.

This rearrangement joins TRBV11-3 to TRBJ2-3; weak D call: TRBD2 (7 bases). CDR1 and CDR2 (germline): SGHNT, YENEEA. This CDR3 is built from 16 residues. The V and J ends lost 1 base and 1 base respectively, with 12 bases between them. Here the CDR3 reads CASSLGGGSRTDTQYF. The CDR3 region has the DNA TGTGCCAGCAGCTTAGGGGGGGGCTCACGCACAGATACGCAGTATTTT. Full variable domain (rest looked up from reference TRBV11-3 and TRBJ2-3): EAGVVQSPRYKIIEKKQPVAFWCNPISGHNTLYWYLQNLGQGPELLIRYENEEAVDDSQLPKDRFSAERLKGVDSTLKIQPAELGDSAVYLCASSLGGGSRTDTQYFGPGTRLTVL.

The V gene is TRBV6-6, the J gene TRBJ2-2; 9 positions agree with TRBD2. This CDR3 comprises 18 residues. J lost 0 bases, V lost 5 bases, and 10 bases had no gene match. The germline V gene encodes CDR1 MNHNY and CDR2 SVGAGI (reference sequence). This chain's CDR3 is CASSPRIVAGANTGELFF. CDR3 sequence (DNA): TGTGCCAGCAGTCCCCGAATTGTAGCGGGAGCGAACACCGGGGAGCTGTTTTTT.

The gene calls are TRBV15 and TRBJ2-3; 14 positions match TRBD2. V was pared by 5 bases and J by 3 bases, with 1 base of the junction left unmatched. Germline lookup yields CDR1 LNHNV and CDR2 YYDKDF (reference sequence). The CDR3 contains 15 residues. The CDR3 DNA sequence: TGTGCCACCAGCCGACTAGCGGGAGGGACAGATACGCAGTATTTT. This translates into CATSRLAGGTDTQYF.

Here the CDR3 reads CASSEDRFGMQYF. CDR3 coding DNA: TGTGCCAGCAGCGAGGACAGGTTCGGTATGCAGTATTTT. This chain links TRBV11-3 with TRBJ2-3, with 7 bases aligning to TRBD1. This CDR3 region has 13 residues. From germline, CDR1 is SGHNT and CDR2 YENEEA. Trimming removed 5 bases from V and 11 bases from J; junction bases left unmatched: 10.

J is TRBJ1-2 and V is TRBV7-2; the D is unclear. The CDR3 has 14 amino acids. Trimming took 1 base from V and 8 from J, leaving 14 bases between them. Germline V lookup: CDR1 SGHTA, CDR2 FQGNSA. CDR3 DNA: TGTGCCAGCAGCTTAGATCGGCGGTCGAGGGGCTACACCTTC. Translated, it gives CASSLDRRSRGYTF.

As to this clone: Other DNA sequences within the sample encode an identical CDR3. The V call is TRBV7-9, the J call TRBJ1-1; D is possibly TRBD1 (5 bases). Germline-derived CDR1 and CDR2 are SEHNR and FQNEAQ (reference sequence). The V end was cut by 1 base, the J end by 1 base, with 10 bases between. The CDR3 is 15 amino acids. The CDR3 nucleotides read TGTGCCAGCAGCTTAGTGGGCAGGGAGAACACTGAAGCTTTCTTT. It codes for CASSLVGRENTEAFF.

In DNA, the CDR3 is TGTGCCAGCAGTGACAGCGGGAGCTCCTACGAGCAGTACTTC. This codes for CASSDSGSSYEQYF. This chain joins TRBV25-1 and TRBJ2-7, with 8 bases fitting TRBD2. The V gene's germline CDR1 is MGHDK and CDR2 SYGVNS. CDR3 length equals 14 residues. Trimming took 3 bases from V and 0 from J; bases not matched to a gene: 1.

The gene calls are TRBV21-1 and TRBJ2-1; the DNA was not used to check the table's D call, TRBD2. TRBV21-1 is labeled a pseudogene. The CDR3 length is 16 residues. The CDR3 nucleotides read TGTGCCAGCAGCAAGAGGGAACGGGAGGGCCGGGGTGAGCAGTTCTTC. It codes for CASSKREREGRGEQFF.

The chain recombines TRBV29-1 with TRBJ1-1; TRBD1 matches 7 bases. The CDR3 length is 14 residues. J was trimmed by 4 bases and V by 7 bases; bases with no gene match: 12. Per germline, CDR1 SQVTM and CDR2 ANQGSEA. CDR3 sequence (DNA): TGCAGCGCATCAACAGGGGTGGAGGCCACTGAAGCTTTCTTT. As protein: CSASTGVEATEAFF.

This clone has just one count. The chain is built from TRBV6-6 and TRBJ2-7, with TRBD1 identical over 8 bases. V gave up 6 bases and J gave up 2 bases; unmatched junction bases: 6. The CDR3 is made up of 14 amino acids. The germline V gene has CDR1 MNHNY and CDR2 SVGAGI (reference sequence). The CDR3 region has the DNA TGTGCCAGCAGCTCGGGACAGGTTCCCTACGAGCAGTACTTC. This encodes CASSSGQVPYEQYF.

This clone appeared a few times. CDR3 in DNA: TGCGCCAGCAGTCCGCGGGGATTTGGGGCTATGAACACTGAAGCTTTCTTT. This sequence encodes CASSPRGFGAMNTEAFF. The chain recombines TRBV10-1 with TRBJ1-1; weak D call: TRBD1 (5 bases). Trimming shortened V by 5 bases and J by 0 bases, and 19 bases separated the two germline ends. CDR3 length: 17 residues. CDR1 and CDR2 from the germline V gene are WNHNN and SYGVQD (reference sequence).

This chain connects TRBV2 to TRBJ2-5; 13 positions agree with TRBD2. Germline V CDR1 and CDR2: SNHLY, FYNNEI. CDR3 length: 15 residues. Unmatched junction bases numbered 6, after V lost 6 bases and J lost 5 bases. This CDR3 reads CASRRTSGRLETQYF. CDR3 coding DNA: TGTGCCAGCAGGAGGACTAGCGGGAGATTGGAGACCCAGTACTTC. Together with reference TRBV2 and TRBJ2-5, the CDR3 gives the full variable domain: EPEVTQTPSHQVTQMGQEVILRCVPISNHLYFYWYRQILGQKVEFLVSFYNNEISEKSEIFDDQFSVERPDGSNFTLKIRSTKLEDSAMYFCASRRTSGRLETQYFGPGTRLLVL.

J is TRBJ1-5 and V is TRBV23-1; maybe TRBD1 (6 bases). TRBV23-1 is an open reading frame whose function is uncertain. V lost 6 bases and J lost 6, with 12 bases in between. This CDR3 contains 13 residues. The CDR3 bases are TGCGCCAGCAGCTGGGGAGGGGGTCAGCCCCAGCATTTT. This codes for CASSWGGGQPQHF.

This chain joins TRBV7-9 and TRBJ2-1, with TRBD2 matching 7 bases. In germline, CDR1 is SEHNR, CDR2 FQNEAQ (reference sequence). CDR3 length equals 17 residues. J lost 5 bases, V lost 1 base, and 11 bases had no gene match. CDR3 residues: CASSLELALTRDNEQFF. The CDR3 DNA reads TGTGCCAGCAGCTTAGAACTAGCGCTAACTAGGGACAATGAGCAGTTCTTC.

V usage is TRBV12-3 or TRBV12-4 and J usage is TRBJ2-5; a possible D gene is TRBD2 (6 bases). This CDR3 comprises 13 residues. V dropped 3 bases and J dropped 3 bases, with 8 bases sitting between them. This CDR3 reads CASSFWGEETQYF. CDR3 DNA sequence: TGTGCCAGCAGTTTTTGGGGGGAAGAGACCCAGTACTTC.

The V gene is TRBV27, the J gene TRBJ1-1, with D possibly matching TRBD1 (5 bases). CDR1 is MNHEY, CDR2 SMNVEV, per germline (reference sequence). The V and J ends lost 3 bases and 0 bases respectively, with 8 bases between them. CDR3 length: 14 amino acids. CDR3 DNA sequence: TGTGCCAGCAGTTTGGGGGGGATGAACACTGAAGCTTTCTTT. This gives the protein CASSLGGMNTEAFF.

The V gene is TRBV5-1, the J gene TRBJ2-2; 11 bases map to TRBD2. The CDR3 runs to 15 residues. CDR1 and CDR2 (germline): SGHRS, YFSETQ. V trimming: 6 bases; J trimming: 5 bases; junction bases outside the gene matches: 6. CDR3: CASISGLAETGELFF. The CDR3 nucleotides read TGCGCCAGCATCTCGGGACTAGCGGAAACCGGGGAGCTGTTTTTT.

This sequence joins TRBV10-2 and TRBJ2-1; tentatively, D is TRBD2 (6 bases). The ends were cut back, 2 bases at V and 5 bases at J, with 13 bases in the middle. Germline V gene data show CDR1 as WSHSY and CDR2 as SAAADI. The CDR3 totals 15 residues. The CDR3, as DNA: TGCGCCAGCAGTGAGCTCCAGCGGGTAGACAATGAGCAGTTCTTC. Translated, it gives CASSELQRVDNEQFF.

Points on this clone: This sequence may be a read error, since a much larger clone differs from it by one base. This specimen includes other DNA sequences encoding the same CDR3. V usage is TRBV19 and J usage is TRBJ2-2; tentatively, D is TRBD2 (5 bases). The CDR3 totals 16 residues. Trimming shortened V by 1 base and J by 0 bases, and 9 bases separated the two germline ends. Germline lookup yields CDR1 LNHDA and CDR2 SQIVND (reference sequence). CDR3 loop: CASSIVGSANTGELFF. Here the CDR3 DNA reads TGTGCCAGTAGTATAGTAGGGAGCGCGAACACCGGGGAGCTGTTTTTT.

The sample holds one count of this clone. The genes are TRBV2 and TRBJ1-3; 8 bases agree with TRBD1. The J segment lost 0 bases and the V segment lost 2 bases, leaving 3 bases of the junction unmatched. The germline V gene encodes CDR1 SNHLY and CDR2 FYNNEI. The CDR3 contains 16 residues. CDR3 region: CASSERDRFSGNTIYF. For the CDR3, the DNA is TGTGCCAGCAGTGAACGGGACAGGTTCTCTGGAAACACCATATATTTT.

The chain employs TRBV20-1 and TRBJ1-5, with 11 bases lining up with TRBD1. The germline V gene has CDR1 DFQATT and CDR2 SNEGSKA (reference sequence). The V segment lost 3 bases and the J segment 2 bases; nucleotides outside the gene matches: 3. The CDR3 has 15 amino acids. The CDR3 coding sequence is TGCAGTGCTAGTGGACAGGGGGCTGGCAATCAGCCCCAGCATTTT. It is translated as CSASGQGAGNQPQHF.

CDR3 sequence (DNA): TGCGCCAGCAGGGCTAGCGGACCTAGAGCAGATACGCAGTATTTT. Its translation: CASRASGPRADTQYF. V is TRBV10-2 and J is TRBJ2-3; TRBD2 matches 7 bases. This CDR3 has 15 residues. CDR1 is WSHSY and CDR2 is SAAADI in the germline V gene. V dropped 6 bases and J dropped 4; count of bases not matched to a gene: 10.